The rows below give T cell receptor beta chains drawn from one sample of a study of blood T cells in healthy people across ages. MiXCR, run by TCRdb on the 5' RACE reads, gives a single entry per CDR3 protein. Altogether nearly 800,000 distinct CDR3 sequences are present, roughly three fifths being singletons, with the ten largest covering 20% to 30%. The specimen sequenced was blood. All receptors derive from a man in his forties in good health. Both conserved end residues are part of each CDR3. Each record gives: clone size, J gene, D gene, V gene, CDR3 protein, CDR3 DNA. The D gene is left open where the match is weak. Size is stated for part of the rows, as once, few or many counts, or as a class when the clone is expanded.

clone size: .; J gene: TRBJ1-1; D gene: TRBD1; V gene: TRBV29-1; CDR3 protein: CSETTGVTEAFF; CDR3 DNA: TGCAGCGAGACAACAGGGGTGACTGAAGCTTTCTTT
clone size: .; J gene: TRBJ1-1; D gene: TRBD1; V gene: TRBV7-2; CDR3 protein: CASSPGQGAANTEAFF; CDR3 DNA: TGTGCCAGCAGCCCCGGACAGGGGGCGGCAAACACTGAAGCTTTCTTT
clone size: .; J gene: TRBJ2-6; D gene: .; V gene: TRBV7-9; CDR3 protein: CASSLVEPLGGANVLTF; CDR3 DNA: TGTGCCAGCAGCTTAGTAGAGCCGCTCGGCGGGGCCAACGTCCTGACTTTC
clone size: .; J gene: TRBJ2-7; D gene: .; V gene: TRBV18; CDR3 protein: CASSPLRGTVSYEQYF; CDR3 DNA: TGTGCCAGCTCACCCCTTAGGGGGACGGTCTCCTACGAGCAGTACTTC
clone size: .; J gene: TRBJ2-3; D gene: TRBD2; V gene: TRBV10-3; CDR3 protein: CAIRTASGSSAGTDTQYF; CDR3 DNA: TGTGCCATCAGGACAGCTAGCGGGAGTTCCGCGGGCACAGATACGCAGTATTTT
clone size: .; J gene: TRBJ1-4; D gene: .; V gene: TRBV29-1; CDR3 protein: CSVGPDSIGEKLFF; CDR3 DNA: TGCAGCGTCGGACCGGACTCAATCGGTGAAAAACTGTTTTTT
clone size: .; J gene: TRBJ2-1; D gene: TRBD2; V gene: TRBV6-2/TRBV6-3; CDR3 protein: CAVRSSGDNEQFF; CDR3 DNA: TGTGCCGTACGGTCTAGCGGAGACAATGAGCAGTTCTTC
clone size: .; J gene: TRBJ2-1; D gene: .; V gene: TRBV2; CDR3 protein: CASNRGSSYNEQFF; CDR3 DNA: TGTGCCAGCAATCGGGGGTCTTCCTACAATGAACAGTTCTTC
clone size: .; J gene: TRBJ2-7; D gene: TRBD2; V gene: TRBV10-2; CDR3 protein: CASKRGLSYEQYF; CDR3 DNA: TGCGCCAGCAAGAGGGGACTATCCTACGAGCAGTACTTC
clone size: .; J gene: TRBJ2-1; D gene: TRBD2; V gene: TRBV4-3; CDR3 protein: CASSQDPGTSGRSEQFF; CDR3 DNA: TGCGCCAGCAGCCAAGACCCCGGGACTAGCGGGAGGAGTGAGCAGTTCTTC
clone size: .; J gene: TRBJ2-4; D gene: TRBD1; V gene: TRBV2; CDR3 protein: CASEVRRGNEQYF; CDR3 DNA: TGTGCCAGCGAGGTGCGCAGGGGGAATGAGCAGTACTTC
clone size: few; J gene: TRBJ1-1; D gene: .; V gene: TRBV29-1; CDR3 protein: CSDRRNTEAFF; CDR3 DNA: TGCAGCGACAGGAGGAACACTGAAGCTTTCTTT
clone size: .; J gene: TRBJ2-5; D gene: TRBD2; V gene: TRBV4-1; CDR3 protein: CASSLTGTSGRGETQYF; CDR3 DNA: TGCGCCAGCAGCTTAACCGGGACTAGCGGGAGGGGCGAGACCCAGTACTTC
clone size: .; J gene: TRBJ2-3; D gene: TRBD1; V gene: TRBV6-1; CDR3 protein: CASRETGGETDTQYF; CDR3 DNA: TGTGCCAGCAGGGAGACAGGGGGCGAGACAGATACGCAGTATTTT
clone size: few; J gene: TRBJ2-7; D gene: .; V gene: TRBV6-5; CDR3 protein: CASSYSWGDEQYF; CDR3 DNA: TGTGCCAGCAGTTACTCGTGGGGGGACGAGCAGTACTTC
clone size: .; J gene: TRBJ2-1; D gene: TRBD1; V gene: TRBV28; CDR3 protein: CASSSRGRFEQFF; CDR3 DNA: TGTGCCAGCAGTTCCAGGGGGCGATTTGAGCAGTTCTTC
clone size: .; J gene: TRBJ2-2; D gene: .; V gene: TRBV9; CDR3 protein: CASSVVGDPGFFGGELFF; CDR3 DNA: TGTGCCAGCAGCGTAGTTGGGGACCCTGGGTTTTTTGGCGGGGAGCTGTTTTTT
clone size: .; J gene: TRBJ1-5; D gene: .; V gene: TRBV2; CDR3 protein: CASEGVVDEPQHF; CDR3 DNA: TGTGCCAGCGAAGGAGTCGTCGATGAACCCCAGCATTTT
clone size: .; J gene: TRBJ2-3; D gene: .; V gene: TRBV28; CDR3 protein: CASSQSPDTQYF; CDR3 DNA: TGTGCCAGCAGTCAATCCCCAGATACGCAGTATTTT
clone size: .; J gene: TRBJ2-5; D gene: .; V gene: TRBV24-1; CDR3 protein: CATSDFDSLGSRQYF; CDR3 DNA: TGTGCCACCAGTGATTTCGACAGCTTGGGATCGCGACAGTACTTC
clone size: .; J gene: TRBJ2-1; D gene: TRBD1; V gene: TRBV12-3/TRBV12-4; CDR3 protein: CASHGTGHYNEQFF; CDR3 DNA: TGTGCCAGCCACGGGACAGGACACTACAATGAGCAGTTCTTC
clone size: once; J gene: TRBJ2-3; D gene: TRBD2; V gene: TRBV4-3; CDR3 protein: CASSQELSSGTEDTQYF; CDR3 DNA: TGCGCCAGCAGCCAAGAGTTGTCCAGCGGGACTGAAGATACGCAGTATTTT
clone size: .; J gene: TRBJ2-1; D gene: TRBD1; V gene: TRBV27; CDR3 protein: CASSLLTAGGAGYNEQFF; CDR3 DNA: TGTGCCAGCAGTTTATTAACCGCAGGGGGCGCGGGGTACAATGAGCAGTTCTTC
clone size: .; J gene: TRBJ1-6; D gene: .; V gene: TRBV10-3; CDR3 protein: CAPEGGSPLHF; CDR3 DNA: TGTGCCCCCGAAGGGGGGTCACCCCTCCACTTT
clone size: .; J gene: TRBJ2-7; D gene: .; V gene: TRBV14; CDR3 protein: CASSQAERVVYEQYF; CDR3 DNA: TGTGCCAGCAGCCAAGCTGAGAGGGTTGTTTACGAGCAGTACTTC
clone size: once; J gene: TRBJ2-4; D gene: .; V gene: TRBV11-3; CDR3 protein: CASSAGLGGIQYF; CDR3 DNA: TGTGCCAGCAGCGCCGGACTGGGAGGCATTCAGTACTTC
clone size: .; J gene: TRBJ2-1; D gene: .; V gene: TRBV5-1; CDR3 protein: CASSLAAAIFNEQFF; CDR3 DNA: TGCGCCAGCAGCTTGGCAGCGGCCATCTTCAATGAGCAGTTCTTC
clone size: .; J gene: TRBJ2-7; D gene: .; V gene: TRBV10-3; CDR3 protein: CAHSVGDTYNEQYF; CDR3 DNA: TGTGCCCATAGCGTTGGGGACACCTACAATGAGCAGTACTTC
clone size: .; J gene: TRBJ2-1; D gene: TRBD1; V gene: TRBV28; CDR3 protein: CASIQGGTYGNEQFF; CDR3 DNA: TGTGCCAGCATACAGGGGGGAACCTACGGCAATGAGCAGTTCTTC